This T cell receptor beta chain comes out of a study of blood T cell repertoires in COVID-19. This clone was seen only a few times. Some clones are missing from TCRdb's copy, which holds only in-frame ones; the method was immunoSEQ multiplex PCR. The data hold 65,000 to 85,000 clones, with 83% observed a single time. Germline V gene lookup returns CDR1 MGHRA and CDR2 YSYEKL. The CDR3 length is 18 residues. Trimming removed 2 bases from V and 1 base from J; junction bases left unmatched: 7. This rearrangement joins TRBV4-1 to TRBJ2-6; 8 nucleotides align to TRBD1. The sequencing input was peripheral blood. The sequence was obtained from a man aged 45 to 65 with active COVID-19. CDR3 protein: CASSQRQGIGSGANVLTF. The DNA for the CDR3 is TGCGCCAGCAGCCAAAGACAGGGGATCGGGTCTGGGGCCAACGTCCTGACTTTC.